These 20 T cell receptor beta chains were sequenced from one sample in a study of post-analysis software for immune sequencing data. Notes on the study in general: Included in a set of a handful of TRBV segments more frequent in patients than controls were TRBV5-6, TRBV5-1 and TRBV20-1.

Unique molecular identifiers were present in the TCR beta cDNA libraries. TCRdb reprocessed the PCR reads via MiXCR and lists one record per CDR3 protein. This table has approximately 660,000 distinct CDR3 sequences, 55% to 70% appearing once. No antigen is known for these receptors. Sequencing input: blood. Every receptor here comes from a girl aged 2 to 10 with multiple sclerosis.

This chain uses TRBV20-1 with TRBJ1-1; 8 bases map to TRBD1. The germline V gene encodes CDR1 DFQATT and CDR2 SNEGSKA (reference sequence). The trim removed 5 bases at V and 1 base at J, leaving 6 bases unmatched. The CDR3 is 14 residues long. CDR3: CSAPRGTGNTEAFF. The CDR3 nucleotides are TGCAGTGCTCCCCGCGGGACAGGGAACACTGAAGCTTTCTTT.

The chain couples TRBV10-3 to TRBJ2-3; no clear D. The germline V gene encodes CDR1 ENHRY and CDR2 SYGVKD. The germline V and J ends were trimmed by 2 bases and 2 bases, with 8 bases remaining between them. This CDR3 has 14 residues. This CDR3 reads CAISEGLSTDTQYF. CDR3 nucleotides: TGTGCCATCAGTGAGGGGTTGTCCACAGATACGCAGTATTTT.

The V and J genes are TRBV29-1 and TRBJ1-2, with 11 nucleotides matching TRBD1. CDR1 and CDR2 from the germline V gene are SQVTM and ANQGSEA. The trim removed 7 bases at V and 3 bases at J, leaving 7 bases unmatched. The CDR3 extends over 14 amino acids. CDR3 residues: CSAQGQGGHYGYTF. The CDR3 DNA sequence: TGCAGCGCCCAGGGACAGGGGGGCCACTATGGCTACACCTTC.

The chain is built from TRBV7-2 and TRBJ2-1; 9 bases line up with TRBD1. The CDR3 totals 16 residues. CDR1 and CDR2 from the germline V gene are SGHTA and FQGNSA. J lost 0 bases, V lost 3 bases, and 3 bases had no gene match. In DNA form, the CDR3 reads TGTGCCAGCAGCTTCGGACAGGGGAGCTCCTACAATGAGCAGTTCTTC. This gives the protein CASSFGQGSSYNEQFF.

In nucleotides, the CDR3 is TGTGCCAGCAGCGTACGGCTCGGAAATGAGCAGTTCTTC. Residues: CASSVRLGNEQFF. V usage is TRBV9 and J usage is TRBJ2-1; D not certain. The ends were cut back, 1 base at V and 7 bases at J, with 9 bases in the middle. The CDR3 has 13 amino acids. CDR1 SGDLS and CDR2 YYNGEE come from the germline V gene.

The J gene is TRBJ2-3, the V gene TRBV29-1; D perhaps matches TRBD2 (5 bases). Germline assignment: CDR1 SQVTM and CDR2 ANQGSEA. CDR3 length: 13 residues. The V gene lost 6 bases and the J gene lost 2 bases, with 12 bases spanning the gap. The CDR3 reads CSVTSYDTDTQYF. The CDR3 DNA is TGCAGCGTAACTAGTTACGACACAGATACGCAGTATTTT.

This clonotype was counted between two and nine times. The chain joins TRBV6-5 to TRBJ2-5; 7 bases fit TRBD2. The end of the DNA fits TRBJ2-7 better, so the J call may be wrong. CDR3 length: 18 residues. Germline V lookup: CDR1 MNHEY, CDR2 SVGAGI. The CDR3 protein is CASSYHIAGPSYRYEQYF. The CDR3 DNA reads as TGTGCCAGCAGTTACCACATAGCGGGCCCTTCCTATAGGTACGAGCAGTACTTC.

The table lists this clonotype with many counts. V and J are TRBV12-3 or TRBV12-4 and TRBJ2-3, with unresolved D. V was cut by 1 base and J by 1 base, with 6 bases left in between. The CDR3 has 14 residues. In DNA, the CDR3 is TGTGCCAGCAGTTTAGGCGGTGGCACAGATACGCAGTATTTT. It codes for CASSLGGGTDTQYF.

This chain links TRBV12-3 or TRBV12-4 with TRBJ2-5, with D possibly being TRBD2 (6 bases). Between the trimmed V and J ends, which lost 6 bases and 5 bases, there was a span of 13 bases. This CDR3 has 13 residues. The CDR3 nucleotides are TGTGCCAGCAGCAGACGGGGACTCGAGACCCAGTACTTC. Encoded protein: CASSRRGLETQYF.

V gene TRBV3-1 combines with J gene TRBJ2-1; tentative D call: TRBD2 (6 bases). The CDR3 is 17 amino acids. Germline lookup yields CDR1 LGHDT and CDR2 YNNKEL (reference sequence). V was pared by 0 bases and J by 4 bases, with 16 bases between. The CDR3 region is CASSQEGSGPPYNEQFF. The CDR3 DNA is TGTGCCAGCAGCCAAGAGGGGAGCGGGCCCCCTTACAATGAGCAGTTCTTC.

This chain's CDR3 is CSVEGVASGGSYNEQFF. DNA for the CDR3: TGCAGCGTTGAAGGGGTAGCTAGCGGGGGGTCCTACAATGAGCAGTTCTTC. The J gene is TRBJ2-1, the V gene TRBV29-1; 11 positions match TRBD2. Per the germline V gene, CDR1 is SQVTM and CDR2 is ANQGSEA. V gave up 1 base and J gave up 1 base; unmatched junction bases: 6. The CDR3 has 17 amino acids.

This rearrangement joins TRBV6-1 to TRBJ2-7, with D hard to call. CDR1 is MNHNS, CDR2 SASEGT, per germline. The V gene lost 8 bases and the J gene lost 4 bases, with 15 bases spanning the gap. CDR3 length: 13 amino acids. The CDR3 nucleotides read TGTGCCAGCGTAGCCTGGGATCAATACGAGCAGTACTTC. It yields the protein CASVAWDQYEQYF.

The chain recombines TRBV11-2 with TRBJ2-5; tentative D call: TRBD2 (5 bases). This CDR3 contains 15 residues. Per germline, CDR1 SGHAT and CDR2 FQNNGV. Trimming shortened V by 1 base and J by 5 bases, and 14 bases separated the two germline ends. The chain's CDR3 is CASSLGGTRAETQYF. CDR3 bases: TGTGCCAGCAGCTTAGGGGGAACTAGAGCGGAGACCCAGTACTTC.

This chain connects TRBV6-1 to TRBJ1-1, with D perhaps matching TRBD1 (6 bases). The CDR3 is 16 residues long. Trimming shortened V by 3 bases and J by 3 bases, and 17 bases separated the two germline ends. Germline CDR1 MNHNS, CDR2 SASEGT. The CDR3 DNA reads as TGTGCCAGCAGTGACAGCCCGACAGGTTTGTACACTGAAGCTTTCTTT. Its translation: CASSDSPTGLYTEAFF.

The genes are TRBV12-3 or TRBV12-4 and TRBJ1-1, with D unclear. V was pared by 7 bases and J by 1 base, with 10 bases between. This CDR3 is 13 amino acids long. DNA of the CDR3: TGTGCCAGCATGATACTCCCGAACACTGAAGCTTTCTTT. Translation: CASMILPNTEAFF.

This chain joins TRBV20-1 and TRBJ2-1; D is perhaps TRBD1 or TRBD2 (5 bases each). The germline CDR1 and CDR2 sequences are DFQATT and SNEGSKA (reference sequence). Trimming shortened V by 6 bases and J by 7 bases, and 13 bases separated the two germline ends. The CDR3 runs 12 residues. Here the CDR3 DNA reads TGCAGTGCAACCGATTGGGGGAATGAGCAGTTCTTC. The encoded protein is CSATDWGNEQFF.

This clonotype was found a few times. This chain links TRBV20-1 with TRBJ2-5; 12 nucleotides agree with TRBD2. Germline CDR1 DFQATT, CDR2 SNEGSKA (reference sequence). The junction had 4 bases not matched to a gene; V was cut back by 3 bases and J by 5 bases. The CDR3 consists of 14 residues. Written as DNA, the CDR3 is TGCAGTGCTAGCCGACTAGCGGGAGAGGAGACCCAGTACTTC. As protein: CSASRLAGEETQYF.

The rearrangement joins TRBV7-7 to TRBJ1-5, with 7 bases aligning to TRBD1. Germline-derived CDR1 and CDR2 are SSHAT and FNYEAQ (reference sequence). The CDR3 runs 18 residues. V lost 2 bases and J lost 0; bases outside the gene matches: 10. CDR3 sequence: CASSLNRTGMTSNQPQHF. CDR3 nucleotide sequence: TGTGCCAGCAGCTTAAACAGGACAGGTATGACTAGCAATCAGCCCCAGCATTTT.

V and J are TRBV20-1 and TRBJ2-7; 7 bases align to TRBD2. Per the germline V gene, CDR1 is DFQATT and CDR2 is SNEGSKA (reference sequence). The junction had 13 bases not matched to a gene; V was cut back by 6 bases and J by 5 bases. The CDR3 has 14 residues. Here the CDR3 reads CSAPSGGSTDEQYF. In nucleotides, the CDR3 is TGCAGTGCCCCGTCCGGCGGGAGTACCGACGAGCAGTACTTC.

This chain links TRBV6-4 with TRBJ2-1; TRBD1 might be the D (5 bases). The CDR3 consists of 12 residues. CDR1 is MRHNA, CDR2 SNTAGT, per germline. The V gene lost 3 bases and the J gene lost 10 bases, with 10 bases spanning the gap. The CDR3 loop is CASSETGWEQFF. CDR3 coding DNA: TGTGCCAGCAGTGAAACAGGCTGGGAGCAGTTCTTC.